The 15 T cell receptor beta chains below were found in one sample sequenced in a study of regulatory T cells in long-lasting Graves disease. Time point here: persistent/refractory GD, antithyroid drugs over 5 years with positive TRAb. Preparation of the TCR library used RNA extracted from PBMCs. According to the study, TCR beta libraries were built with iRepertoire HTBI primers and CDR3-region Arm-PCR. TCRdb reprocessed the multiplex PCR reads via MiXCR and lists one record per CDR3 protein. Of fewer than 600,000 distinct CDR3 sequences listed, approximately 23% are singletons. The sequencing used peripheral blood mononuclear cells (PBMCs), collected when the disease was refractory, from a patient treated with antithyroid drugs. Every receptor here comes from a female donor with Graves disease.

This clonotype was counted many times. V usage is TRBV28 and J usage is TRBJ2-7, with 7 bases that match TRBD1. The germline CDR1 and CDR2 sequences are MDHEN and SYDVKM. The CDR3 is made up of 15 amino acids. Trimming took 9 bases from V and 0 from J; bases not matched to a gene: 11. The CDR3 DNA is TGTGCCAGTACCACCTCCAGGGACAGCTCCTACGAGCAGTACTTC. Protein: CASTTSRDSSYEQYF.

This clonotype has a handful of counts. The chain couples TRBV6-1 to TRBJ1-6; 7 bases match TRBD1. This CDR3 has 17 residues. Per germline, CDR1 MNHNS and CDR2 SASEGT. V lost 4 bases to trimming and J lost 0 bases; unmatched junction nucleotides: 6. CDR3 loop: CASSATGTSSYNSPLHF. The DNA of the CDR3 is TGTGCCAGCAGTGCGACAGGGACCAGCTCCTATAATTCACCCCTCCACTTT.

This clonotype was seen many times. The rearrangement joins TRBV12-5 to TRBJ1-1, with D maybe TRBD1 (5 bases). The CDR3 sequence is 13 residues long. V lost 5 bases and J 8 bases, leaving 15 bases between the germline ends. CDR1 LGHNT and CDR2 FRNRAP come from the germline V gene. Here the CDR3 reads CASGTDTRDEAFF. DNA of the CDR3: TGTGCTAGTGGTACTGACACAAGGGACGAAGCTTTCTTT.

This clonotype has a count of ten or more. The chain joins TRBV10-3 to TRBJ1-2; possibly TRBD1 for D (5 bases). V shed 0 bases and J shed 4 bases, with 15 bases lying between them. The germline V gene encodes CDR1 ENHRY and CDR2 SYGVKD. The length of the CDR3 is 16 residues. The CDR3 protein is CAISESPPDSLYGYTF. CDR3 coding DNA: TGTGCCATCAGTGAGTCGCCTCCCGACAGTCTCTATGGCTACACCTTC.

There are a few counts of this clonotype. The chain employs TRBV27 and TRBJ2-7, with D perhaps matching TRBD1 or TRBD2 (5 bases each). Germline V gives CDR1 MNHEY, CDR2 SMNVEV (reference sequence). The CDR3 is made up of 14 amino acids. The V and J ends lost 2 bases and 7 bases respectively, with 15 bases between them. CDR3 sequence (DNA): TGTGCCAGCAGTTTAGGGGACGGTGCGTGGGAGCAGTACTTC. This encodes CASSLGDGAWEQYF.

The chain uses TRBV20-1 and TRBJ2-5; D is ambiguous. The CDR3 is made up of 13 amino acids. Per the germline V gene, CDR1 is DFQATT and CDR2 is SNEGSKA (reference sequence). Trimming stripped 6 bases from V and 5 bases from J, with 16 bases between. The CDR3 region is CSAPPGRMETQYF. CDR3 nucleotide sequence: TGCAGTGCCCCGCCCGGACGAATGGAGACCCAGTACTTC.

This clonotype has more than one count but fewer than ten. The chain carries TRBV4-1 and TRBJ2-7; no reliable D call. The CDR3 has 15 amino acids. Trimming took off 4 bases at V and 4 bases at J, with 17 bases between the two ends. The germline V gene encodes CDR1 MGHRA and CDR2 YSYEKL. In nucleotides, the CDR3 is TGCGCCAGCAGCCTGGGTGTAGACCAAAGGTACGAGCAGTACTTC. Residues: CASSLGVDQRYEQYF.

This clonotype was recorded at least ten times. CDR3 sequence: CASSEASGGYEQYF. The CDR3, as DNA: TGTGCCAGCAGTGAAGCTAGCGGGGGCTACGAGCAGTACTTC. This chain uses TRBV2 with TRBJ2-7; TRBD2 matches 9 bases. The CDR3 is 14 residues long. The ends lost 0 bases at V and 3 bases at J; junction bases unmatched: 0. Germline CDR1 reads SNHLY; CDR2 reads FYNNEI.

The rearrangement uses TRBV7-9 and TRBJ1-1; tentative D call: TRBD1 (6 bases). V was clipped by 6 bases and J by 5 bases, with 22 bases between them. The CDR3 is made up of 16 amino acids. CDR1 is SEHNR and CDR2 is FQNEAQ in the germline V gene (reference sequence). CDR3 sequence: CASRNRPGAERTEAFF. CDR3 nucleotide sequence: TGTGCCAGCAGGAATCGGCCGGGGGCGGAACGGACTGAAGCTTTCTTT.

This clonotype was seen many times. V and J are TRBV28 and TRBJ1-1; tentative D call: TRBD1 (6 bases). Germline CDR1 and CDR2: MDHEN and SYDVKM. This CDR3 comprises 13 residues. Trimming took off 6 bases at V and 3 bases at J, with 11 bases between the two ends. For the CDR3, the DNA is TGTGCCAGCAGGACAGGAGATCACACTGAAGCTTTCTTT. Its protein is CASRTGDHTEAFF.

The rearrangement links TRBV2 to TRBJ1-6, with a possible D match to TRBD1 (6 bases). TRBJ1-1 matches the DNA end more closely, so the J call is doubtful. Germline loops: CDR1 SNHLY, CDR2 FYNNEI. The CDR3 totals 13 residues. CDR3 DNA sequence: TGTGCCAGCAGTGAAAGGGGGAACACTAAGGCTTTCTTT. It codes for CASSERGNTKAFF.

As to this clonotype: The junction shows a germline mismatch at one end, possibly a read error. The chain couples TRBV28 to TRBJ2-3, with 9 bases fitting TRBD2. This CDR3 is 17 amino acids long. Germline lookup yields CDR1 MDHEN and CDR2 SYDVKM. CDR3 sequence reads: CASSLGLAGTSTDTQCF. CDR3 bases: TGTGCCAGCAGTTTAGGGCTAGCGGGAACTAGCACAGATACGCAGTGTTTT.

This clonotype was seen more than once but under ten times. The chain has TRBV27 and TRBJ2-2; 11 positions match TRBD1. The germline V gene encodes CDR1 MNHEY and CDR2 SMNVEV (reference sequence). J gave up 4 bases and V 6 bases, and 7 bases lay outside the gene matches. This CDR3 contains 16 residues. For the CDR3, the DNA is TGTGCCAGCAGCTCCCCCGGGACAGGGGGCACCGGGGAGCTGTTTTTT. It specifies CASSSPGTGGTGELFF.

This clonotype was seen more than once but under ten times. This chain joins TRBV6-1 and TRBJ2-1, with 8 nucleotides matching TRBD2. The CDR3 has 13 residues. Germline V CDR1 and CDR2: MNHNS, SASEGT. Trimming cost V 6 bases and J 5 bases; bases outside gene matches: 3. The CDR3 nucleotides read TGTGCCAGCAGATTACTAGCGGACAATGAGCAGTTCTTC. It is translated as CASRLLADNEQFF.

This clonotype was recorded a few times. The chain uses TRBV20-1 and TRBJ2-7; 8 nucleotides agree with TRBD2. The CDR3 contains 14 residues. J was trimmed by 3 bases and V by 0 bases; bases with no gene match: 4. CDR1 and CDR2 (germline): DFQATT, SNEGSKA (reference sequence). Written as DNA, the CDR3 is TGCAGTGCTAGAGATCCAGCGGGAGACTACGAGCAGTACTTC. It yields the protein CSARDPAGDYEQYF.